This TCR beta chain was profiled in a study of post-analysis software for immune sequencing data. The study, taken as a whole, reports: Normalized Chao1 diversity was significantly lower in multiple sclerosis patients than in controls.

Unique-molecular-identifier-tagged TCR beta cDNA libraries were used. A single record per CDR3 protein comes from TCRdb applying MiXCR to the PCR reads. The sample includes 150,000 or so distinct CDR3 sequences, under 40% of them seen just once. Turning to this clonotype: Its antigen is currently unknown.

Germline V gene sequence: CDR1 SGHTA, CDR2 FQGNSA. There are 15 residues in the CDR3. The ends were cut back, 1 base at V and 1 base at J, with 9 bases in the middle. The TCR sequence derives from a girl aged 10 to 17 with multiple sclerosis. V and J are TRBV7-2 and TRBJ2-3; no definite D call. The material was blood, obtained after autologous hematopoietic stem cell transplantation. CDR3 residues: CASSLGVGGTDTQYF. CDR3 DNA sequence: TGTGCCAGCAGCTTAGGTGTGGGTGGCACAGATACGCAGTATTTT.